The rows below give T cell receptor beta chains drawn from one sample of a study of response to subunit inactivated influenza vaccine. TCRdb reprocessed the RT-PCR reads with MiXCR, giving one entry per CDR3 protein. The data show hundreds of thousands of distinct CDR3 sequences, more than 15% seen once. Material: PBMCs from blood, obtained 12 days after vaccination. The receptors come from a man aged 50 or older who received an inactivated influenza vaccine. Each CDR3 is given without its conserved first and last residue. Each record gives: V gene, CDR3 length, CDR3 protein.

v_gene: TRBV18
len: 15
CDR3aa: ASSPPIAASSYNEQF

v_gene: TRBV5-1
len: 18
CDR3aa: ASSLATSGGPYADTGELF

v_gene: TRBV25-1
len: 15
CDR3aa: ASSEYRTGSPWWVEF

v_gene: TRBV6-2/TRBV6-3
len: 12
CDR3aa: ASSYSVGTAEAF

v_gene: TRBV12-3/TRBV12-4
len: 15
CDR3aa: ASSLTGLAGTTDTQY

v_gene: TRBV7-9
len: 12
CDR3aa: ASSPDSKRYEQY

v_gene: TRBV20-1
len: 10
CDR3aa: SGKQGGHEQY

v_gene: TRBV20-1
len: 15
CDR3aa: SARDSRRADGNQPQH

v_gene: TRBV5-6
len: 11
CDR3aa: ASSLAEIGEQY

v_gene: TRBV28
len: 13
CDR3aa: ASRPTGASNQPQH

v_gene: TRBV4-1
len: 14
CDR3aa: ASSQDWGEVVNEQF

v_gene: TRBV5-1
len: 11
CDR3aa: ASSLEGGARQF

v_gene: TRBV7-2
len: 12
CDR3aa: ASSPGQVKHTQY

v_gene: TRBV20-1
len: 11
CDR3aa: RARAPLSYEQY

v_gene: TRBV7-9
len: 9
CDR3aa: ASSRPIPQF

v_gene: TRBV28
len: 11
CDR3aa: ASSRTSGNTQY

v_gene: TRBV20-1
len: 10
CDR3aa: SALPGGETQY

v_gene: TRBV7-9
len: 12
CDR3aa: ASSLGSSGEKLF

v_gene: TRBV6-1
len: 8
CDR3aa: ATAWNEQF

v_gene: TRBV2
len: 13
CDR3aa: ASSPDRGREEKLF

v_gene: TRBV10-3
len: 13
CDR3aa: AISASGQVVYEQY

v_gene: TRBV5-1
len: 12
CDR3aa: ASSSDRLNYGYT

v_gene: TRBV11-2
len: 13
CDR3aa: ASSLGPVSTDTQY

v_gene: TRBV6-2/TRBV6-3
len: 10
CDR3aa: ASSYYWNEQF

v_gene: TRBV12-3/TRBV12-4
len: 13
CDR3aa: ASTAGGRGYTEAF

v_gene: TRBV5-1
len: 13
CDR3aa: ASSLEQGAYNEQF

v_gene: TRBV19
len: 14
CDR3aa: ASRTTNSSRTDTQY

v_gene: TRBV28
len: 11
CDR3aa: ASSYQQGGTQY

v_gene: TRBV7-9
len: 12
CDR3aa: ASSLDWGSTEAF

v_gene: TRBV12-5
len: 13
CDR3aa: ASGLVHRDQETQY

v_gene: TRBV24-1
len: 11
CDR3aa: ATTTNRGNEQF

v_gene: TRBV4-1
len: 11
CDR3aa: ASSLCPLSEAF

v_gene: TRBV27
len: 12
CDR3aa: ASQTTGGSYEQY

v_gene: TRBV4-2
len: 18
CDR3aa: ASSQEPDRRLAGVYNEQF

v_gene: TRBV7-9
len: 13
CDR3aa: ASTPGAGPSYEQY

v_gene: TRBV9
len: 13
CDR3aa: ASSPSGVLAETQY

v_gene: TRBV5-6
len: 11
CDR3aa: ASSFSREYEQY

v_gene: TRBV7-9
len: 13
CDR3aa: ASSYPGQGIDTQY

v_gene: TRBV28
len: 11
CDR3aa: ALTGPPSTEAF

v_gene: TRBV5-1
len: 12
CDR3aa: ASSLEGADEKLF

v_gene: TRBV9
len: 14
CDR3aa: ASSETPRWAQETQY

v_gene: TRBV12-3/TRBV12-4
len: 12
CDR3aa: ASSLIFPYRGYT

v_gene: TRBV7-8
len: 14
CDR3aa: ASSLRPYRPYNEQF

v_gene: TRBV6-2/TRBV6-3
len: 13
CDR3aa: ASSYSRAANQPQH

v_gene: TRBV19
len: 12
CDR3aa: ATCRGTGSYEQY

v_gene: TRBV20-1
len: 9
CDR3aa: SAGLTPQQY

v_gene: TRBV28
len: 12
CDR3aa: ASGGSTVINEQF

v_gene: TRBV27
len: 13
CDR3aa: ASSSGTSQLREQF

v_gene: TRBV5-5
len: 12
CDR3aa: ASSFQSYQETQY

v_gene: TRBV20-1
len: 10
CDR3aa: SARVAGVEQF

v_gene: TRBV5-1
len: 13
CDR3aa: ASSELQGSNSPLH

v_gene: TRBV10-3
len: 10
CDR3aa: AVTGVGDRAF

v_gene: TRBV5-1
len: 11
CDR3aa: ASSLAARETQY

v_gene: TRBV3-1
len: 12
CDR3aa: ASSQDLVAGELF

v_gene: TRBV12-3/TRBV12-4
len: 11
CDR3aa: ASSPLPGTEAF

v_gene: TRBV10-3
len: 14
CDR3aa: AISEGTAPSTDTQY